This TCR beta chain was found in a study of blood T cell repertoires in COVID-19. Study as a whole: Collection of acute and convalescent COVID-19 samples took place in the United States, Italy and Spain. From T cells, B-cell-depleted T cells, or PBMCs came the material, which was cDNA or gDNA.

This CDR3 has 14 amino acids. V shed 4 bases and J shed 5 bases, with 13 bases lying between them. CDR1 and CDR2 from the germline V gene are SGHRS and YFSETQ. Clones were read by immunoSEQ multiplex PCR, and TCRdb kept only the in-frame ones, dropping some. This sample carries under 500,000 clones, around 88% of them seen once, and the ten largest clones take around 4.5%. The count of this clone is one. This TCR derives from a woman under 40 with acute or convalescent COVID-19. The gene calls are TRBV5-1 and TRBJ1-5, with D possibly being TRBD1 (6 bases). Specimen: peripheral blood. CDR3: CASSQTGGYQPQHF. DNA of the CDR3: TGCGCCAGCAGCCAGACAGGTGGATATCAGCCCCAGCATTTT.